This paragraph covers one T cell receptor (beta chain) sequence. What it binds is unknown. The authors prepared the TCRbeta library with unique molecular identifiers. Each CDR3 protein gets one entry after TCRdb re-called the PCR reads with MiXCR. The profile shows 500,000 to 750,000 distinct CDR3 sequences, approximately 30% of them singletons. From germline, CDR1 is MNHEY and CDR2 SMNVEV (reference sequence). Trimming at V came to 8 bases and at J to 10 bases, leaving 10 bases not matched to a gene. The CDR3 has 13 amino acids. The sample belongs to a study of T-cell reconstitution after alpha-beta-depleted transplantation in children. Study-level points and caveats: It was surviving recipient T cells and thymic progenitors that gave some patients high TCRbeta diversity at day 60.

The sequence was collected from a boy younger than two with Wiskott-Aldrich syndrome, due to receive a stem cell transplant. The chain employs TRBV27 and TRBJ2-3; 9 bases match TRBD2. Here the sequenced sample was PBMCs, taken before TCRalphabeta/CD19-depleted stem cell transplant. The CDR3 protein is CASALAGPSPQYF. CDR3 bases: TGTGCCAGCGCGCTAGCGGGGCCCTCACCGCAGTATTTT.